Following are 7 T cell receptor beta chains from one sample sequenced in a study of blood T cell repertoires in COVID-19 (dated by TCRdb to 2020 to 2022). Receptors were amplified or captured by the immunoSEQ multiplex PCR assay. This is the immuneACCESS table as TCRdb keeps it, with only in-frame sequences that have V and J called. A part of the clones is gone; compared with another copy, unresolved V genes explain less than half, and the rest is unexplained. A total of about 400,000 clones appear in this sample, approximately 86% of them only once. The ten largest account for 3% of the sample. Specimen: peripheral blood. The receptor source for this set is a human donor in a cohort sampled during active COVID-19.

The sample holds a few counts of this clone. J is TRBJ1-1 and V is TRBV5-5; 11 nucleotides match TRBD1. With V trimmed by 4 bases and J by 6 bases, 5 bases remained unmatched. CDR3 length equals 14 residues. Germline V gives CDR1 SGHKS, CDR2 YYEKEE (reference sequence). The CDR3 reads CASSTGQGVAEAFF. CDR3 coding DNA: TGTGCCAGCAGCACGGGACAGGGGGTCGCTGAAGCTTTCTTT. Drawing the rest from reference TRBV5-5 and TRBJ1-1, the complete variable domain is DAGVTQSPTHLIKTRGQQVTLRCSPISGHKSVSWYQQVLGQGPQFIFQYYEKEERGRGNFPDRFSARQFPNYSSELNVNALLLGDSALYLCASSTGQGVAEAFFGQGTRLTVV.

CDR3 protein: CASSLAVGSYEQYF. The CDR3 nucleotides read TGTGCCAGCAGCTTGGCCGTCGGCTCCTACGAGCAGTACTTC. V is TRBV5-4 and J is TRBJ2-7; D call uncertain. V was trimmed by 0 bases and J by 0 bases, leaving 7 bases between them. CDR3 size: 14 residues. Germline lookup yields CDR1 SGHNT and CDR2 YYREEE (reference sequence).

CDR3 sequence reads: CATSLAGVWEQYF. CDR3 in DNA: TGTGCCACCAGCCTAGCGGGAGTATGGGAGCAGTACTTC. The chain uses TRBV15 and TRBJ2-7; 10 bases match TRBD2. The CDR3 extends over 13 amino acids. CDR1 and CDR2 (germline): LNHNV, YYDKDF (reference sequence). The junction had 5 bases not matched to a gene; V was cut back by 5 bases and J by 7 bases. The complete variable domain, with remaining parts taken from reference TRBV15 and TRBJ2-7, reads DAMVIQNPRYQVTQFGKPVTLSCSQTLNHNVMYWYQQKSSQAPKLLFHYYDKDFNNEADTPDNFQSRRPNTSFCFLDIRSPGLGDTAMYLCATSLAGVWEQYFGPGTRLTVT.

The chain has TRBV6-2 or TRBV6-3 and TRBJ2-2; 9 nucleotides line up with TRBD2. The CDR3 totals 17 residues. CDR1 MNHEY and CDR2 SVGEGT come from the germline V gene. V was clipped by 2 bases and J by 6 bases; unmatched bases: 10. In DNA, the CDR3 is TGTGCCAGCAGTTACGCCCAAGCGGGAGGTGGGTCCGGGGAGCTGTTTTTT. Its translation is CASSYAQAGGGSGELFF.

In this sample, this clone turned up once. CDR3 sequence: CASSLFGGTDTQYF. CDR3 in DNA: TGCGCCAGCAGCTTGTTCGGGGGGACAGATACGCAGTATTTT. The rearrangement uses TRBV5-1 and TRBJ2-3, with TRBD2 identical over 7 bases. The CDR3 sequence is 14 residues long. CDR1 and CDR2 (germline): SGHRS, YFSETQ. After removal of 1 base from V and 3 bases from J, the junction contained 2 bases not matched to a gene.

The chain is built from TRBV19 and TRBJ1-1; 10 bases line up with TRBD1. The CDR3 length is 15 residues. Trimming cost V 7 bases and J 0 bases; bases outside gene matches: 5. The germline V gene has CDR1 LNHDA and CDR2 SQIVND (reference sequence). The CDR3 loop is CASMTTGGVNTEAFF. As DNA, the CDR3 is TGTGCCAGTATGACGACAGGGGGCGTGAACACTGAAGCTTTCTTT.

The J gene is TRBJ2-1, the V gene TRBV9; unclear D gene. The CDR3 contains 15 residues. The germline V gene has CDR1 SGDLS and CDR2 YYNGEE. V shed 4 bases and J shed 5 bases, with 16 bases lying between them. CDR3 coding DNA: TGTGCCAGCAGCAGTGGGCCAGAAGTCCACAATGAGCAGTTCTTC. Amino acid sequence: CASSSGPEVHNEQFF.